These T cell receptor beta chains were read from a single sample in a study of a mutant IDH1 vaccine in newly diagnosed glioma. Sequencing used immunoSEQ multiplex PCR; TCRdb keeps in-frame clones, though not all of them. The sample lists 30,000 to 45,000 clones; 80% were seen once. Their recognized antigens are unknown. The sample here was peripheral blood mononuclear cells (PBMCs), taken from a glioma patient whose treatment included an IDH1 peptide vaccine. The receptors were sampled from a woman aged 25 to 39 with glioma. Some clones in this sample may be carry-over from other donors' samples. CDR3s include the opening cysteine and the closing phenylalanine or tryptophan. The order of the fields is V gene, J gene, D gene, clone size, CDR3 protein, CDR3 DNA. The D gene is left open where the match is weak. Clone sizes are given selectively: once, few, many, or a class where the clone is expanded.

>TRBV19|TRBJ1-1|-|-
CASSIDRAGSMNTEAFF
TGTGCCAGTAGTATAGATCGGGCAGGATCCATGAACACTGAAGCTTTCTTT
>TRBV15|TRBJ2-5|TRBD2|once
CATSNRLAGAGETQYF
TGTGCCACCAGCAACCGACTAGCGGGGGCGGGAGAGACCCAGTACTTC
>TRBV2|TRBJ2-2|-|-
CASSPGTPEQGTGELFF
TGTGCCAGCAGTCCCGGGACACCGGAACAAGGGACCGGGGAGCTGTTTTTT
>TRBV18|TRBJ1-1|TRBD1|few
CASSPPGQGGTEAFF
TGTGCCAGCTCACCACCGGGACAGGGTGGCACTGAAGCTTTCTTT
>TRBV27|TRBJ2-5|TRBD1|-
CASSLPGGRETQYF
TGTGCCAGCAGTTTACCAGGGGGCCGCGAGACCCAGTACTTC
>TRBV30|TRBJ2-7|TRBD2|-
CAWSVTSGYEQYF
TGTGCCTGGAGTGTCACTAGCGGCTACGAGCAGTACTTC
>TRBV27|TRBJ2-1|-|-
CASSLAGFEQFF
TGTGCCAGCAGCCTCGCCGGGTTTGAGCAGTTCTTC
>TRBV2|TRBJ2-1|TRBD2|few
CASSVGLAAYNEQFF
TGTGCCAGCAGTGTGGGACTAGCGGCCTACAATGAGCAGTTCTTC
>TRBV15|TRBJ1-2|-|once
CATSRGDLSRNGYTF
TGTGCCACCAGCAGAGGCGACCTCTCGAGGAATGGCTACACCTTC
>TRBV18|TRBJ1-2|-|-
CASSRWRGYTF
TGTGCCAGCTCACGGTGGCGAGGCTACACCTTC
>TRBV2|TRBJ2-7|TRBD2|-
CASTSTSGRAQQYF
TGTGCCAGCACCTCGACTAGCGGGAGGGCCCAGCAGTACTTC
>TRBV7-9|TRBJ2-2|-|-
CASSLNSGAHGAGELFF
TGTGCCAGCAGCTTAAATTCGGGAGCGCACGGAGCAGGGGAGCTGTTTTTT
>TRBV29-1|TRBJ2-1|TRBD2|-
CSVAPPGLAGLYNEQFF
TGCAGCGTTGCCCCACCCGGACTAGCGGGGCTCTACAATGAGCAGTTCTTC
>TRBV2|TRBJ2-2|TRBD2|-
CASTGGRSTGELFF
TGTGCCAGCACAGGCGGGAGGTCTACCGGGGAGCTGTTTTTT
>TRBV27|TRBJ2-3|-|few
CASRWQRATDTQYF
TGTGCCAGCAGATGGCAGCGGGCAACAGATACGCAGTATTTT
>TRBV5-4|TRBJ2-5|-|once
CASSSPREQETQYF
TGTGCCAGCAGCTCCCCTCGGGAACAAGAGACCCAGTACTTC